Sequencing of this T cell receptor beta chain was carried out in a study of blood T cell repertoires in COVID-19. About the study: Some COVID-19 samples were acute and others convalescent; all came from the United States, Italy and Spain.

In the original analysis: Reference gene primer amplification gave nucleated cell count estimates. Some clones are missing from TCRdb's copy, which holds only in-frame ones; the method was immunoSEQ multiplex PCR. The V and J calls and the clone size are those of that table, but D and trimming were determined from the DNA. The profile shows over 200,000 clones, approximately 90% of them singletons. CDR3 length equals 20 residues. The germline gives CDR1 MNHEY, CDR2 SVGEGT. With 1 base removed from V and 1 base from J, the gap between germline ends came to 20 bases. This clone was seen a few times. The sequencing sample was made of peripheral blood. V usage is TRBV6-2 or TRBV6-3 and J usage is TRBJ2-6; the D gene is possibly TRBD1 (7 bases). The receptor's source is a man in his fifties or sixties who had recovered from COVID-19. Written as DNA, the CDR3 is TGTGCCAGCAGTTACTATGGCAGGGGGGTAGGTAGATCTGGGGCCAACGTCCTGACTTTC. Translating gives CASSYYGRGVGRSGANVLTF.